A single sample gave rise to the 8 T cell receptor beta chains below, sequenced in a study of control samples from healthy donors and cancer patients. Repertoires were generated with immunoSEQ multiplex PCR, while TCRdb's copy carries only in-frame clones and drops some. The data hold about 140,000 clones, with about 90% observed a single time. Sequenced input: blood. The receptor set was obtained from a man younger than 35 in good health.

The sample holds one count of this clone. This chain joins TRBV21-1 and TRBJ1-4. TRBV21-1 is flagged as a pseudogene. The CDR3 sequence is 15 residues long. The DNA of the CDR3 is TGTGCCAGCAGCACCTGGGGGTGGCCAAATGAAAAACTGTTTTTT. Its translation: CASSTWGWPNEKLFF.

Only one count was recorded for this clone. The chain combines TRBV7-3 with TRBJ1-4; D unclear. Germline-derived CDR1 and CDR2 are SGHTA and FQGTGA. The CDR3 runs to 15 residues. Trimming took off 5 bases at V and 10 bases at J, with 20 bases between the two ends. The CDR3 sequence is CASSPDGSEGGKLFF. CDR3 nucleotide sequence: TGTGCCAGCAGCCCCGATGGGTCGGAGGGAGGAAAACTGTTTTTT.

J is TRBJ1-1 and V is TRBV12-3 or TRBV12-4; D is uncertain. V gave up 6 bases and J gave up 3 bases, with 11 bases separating them. CDR3 length: 13 amino acids. The CDR3 sequence is CASSPTRDTEAFF. Here the CDR3 DNA reads TGTGCCAGCAGCCCCACCCGGGACACTGAAGCTTTCTTT.

By proportion, this clone is medium-sized. The chain has TRBV3-1 (or the pseudogene TRBV3-2) and TRBJ1-3; 9 bases align to TRBD1. CDR1 is LGHDT and CDR2 is YNNKEL in the germline V gene (reference sequence). The CDR3 totals 15 residues. Unmatched junction bases numbered 6, after V lost 8 bases and J lost 1 base. CDR3 sequence: CASATGTGSGNTIYF. DNA for the CDR3: TGTGCCAGCGCCACCGGGACAGGGTCTGGAAACACCATATATTTT.

Here the CDR3 DNA reads TGTGCCAGCAGTTTTTCAGGTTCAAGCCAGCCCCAGCATTTT. Its translation: CASSFSGSSQPQHF. The chain joins TRBV27 to TRBJ1-5; D is unclear. From germline, CDR1 is MNHEY and CDR2 SMNVEV (reference sequence). The CDR3 runs 14 residues. With 3 bases removed from V and 7 bases from J, the gap between germline ends came to 13 bases.

V gene TRBV13 combines with J gene TRBJ1-1; 10 bases match TRBD1. Trimming removed 1 base from V and 2 bases from J; junction bases left unmatched: 10. The germline V gene has CDR1 PRHDT and CDR2 FYEKMQ (reference sequence). The CDR3 sequence is 18 residues long. This CDR3 is CASSLAWFRQGANTEAFF. The CDR3 DNA follows: TGTGCCAGCAGCTTAGCTTGGTTTCGACAGGGGGCAAACACTGAAGCTTTCTTT. Based on the CDR3 plus reference TRBV13 and TRBJ1-1, the full variable domain is AAGVIQSPRHLIKEKRETATLKCYPIPRHDTVYWYQQGPGQDPQFLISFYEKMQSDKGSIPDRFSAQQFSDYHSELNMSSLELGDSALYFCASSLAWFRQGANTEAFFGQGTRLTVV.

The V gene is TRBV16, the J gene TRBJ1-5, with D maybe TRBD1 (6 bases). From germline, CDR1 is KGHSY and CDR2 FQNENV. V lost 0 bases and J 6 bases, leaving 6 bases between the germline ends. The CDR3 loop spans 13 amino acids. The CDR3 coding sequence is TGTGCCAGCAGCCAATCCAGGGGTCAGCCCCAGCATTTT. It is translated as CASSQSRGQPQHF.

The gene calls are TRBV2 and TRBJ1-1, with D possibly matching TRBD1 (6 bases). The V gene lost 9 bases and the J gene lost 5 bases, with 22 bases spanning the gap. From germline, CDR1 is SNHLY and CDR2 FYNNEI. The CDR3 loop spans 15 amino acids. The CDR3 sequence: CASKWDKAPATEAFF. CDR3 nucleotide sequence: TGTGCCAGTAAGTGGGACAAGGCCCCAGCGACTGAAGCTTTCTTT.